This entry concerns a single T cell receptor (beta chain). Its antigen is as yet unknown. The sample is drawn from a study of monozygotic twins with inflammatory bowel disease. The study, taken as a whole, reports: IBD patients exhibited fewer clonotypes shared with other individuals than healthy twins, particularly with disease activity.

Germline CDR1 reads SNHLY; CDR2 reads FYNNEI. The CDR3 runs 11 residues. TCRdb derives one entry per CDR3 protein from the 5' RACE reads, leaving out DNA. This sample contains some 440,000 distinct CDR3 sequences. This chain joins TRBV2 and TRBJ2-1. The material sequenced was blood. The TCR sequence derives from a human donor with ulcerative colitis or Crohn's disease, or a healthy co-twin of an affected twin (not recorded which). CDR3 sequence reads: CARQVVNEQFF.